This TCR beta chain originates from a study of CD4 T cells in relation to SARS-CoV-2 and coronaviruses. Overall study: After approximately 10 days of antigen culture, PBMC TCR beta CDR3s were sequenced.

Some clones are missing from TCRdb's copy, which holds only in-frame ones; the method was immunoSEQ multiplex PCR. The sample comprises 30,000 or so clones, 72% of which are singletons, and around 12% rests with the top ten. Trimming took 6 bases from V and 6 from J; bases not matched to a gene: 6. The CDR3 totals 15 residues. Germline V CDR1 and CDR2: MNHNY, SVGAGI (reference sequence). Details on this clone: Its antigen is not identified.

Before the COVID-19 pandemic, during about 2010-2019, CD4+ T cells were taken from unexposed donors. Isolation of CD4+ T cells took place after around eleven days in culture. Cultures received half-medium IL-2 refreshes on days 3 and 7. Input material: CD4+ T cells from PBMCs, cultured in vitro. The clonotype comes from a human donor in good health. V gene TRBV6-6 combines with J gene TRBJ2-2; 11 bases agree with TRBD2. The CDR3 protein is CASRHSGGAPGELFF. The CDR3 DNA is TGTGCCAGCAGGCATAGCGGGGGGGCCCCCGGGGAGCTGTTTTTT.